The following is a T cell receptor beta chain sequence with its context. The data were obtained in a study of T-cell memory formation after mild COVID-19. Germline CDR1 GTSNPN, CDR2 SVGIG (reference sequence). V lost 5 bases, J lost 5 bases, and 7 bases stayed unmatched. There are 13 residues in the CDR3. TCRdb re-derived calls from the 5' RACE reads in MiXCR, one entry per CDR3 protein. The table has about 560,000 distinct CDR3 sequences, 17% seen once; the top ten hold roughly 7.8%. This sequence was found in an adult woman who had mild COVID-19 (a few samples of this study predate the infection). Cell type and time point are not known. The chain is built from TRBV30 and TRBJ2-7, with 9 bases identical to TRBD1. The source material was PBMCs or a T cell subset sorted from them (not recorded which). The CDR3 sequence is CAWDTGGGNEQYF. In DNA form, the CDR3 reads TGTGCCTGGGACACAGGGGGCGGGAACGAGCAGTACTTC.